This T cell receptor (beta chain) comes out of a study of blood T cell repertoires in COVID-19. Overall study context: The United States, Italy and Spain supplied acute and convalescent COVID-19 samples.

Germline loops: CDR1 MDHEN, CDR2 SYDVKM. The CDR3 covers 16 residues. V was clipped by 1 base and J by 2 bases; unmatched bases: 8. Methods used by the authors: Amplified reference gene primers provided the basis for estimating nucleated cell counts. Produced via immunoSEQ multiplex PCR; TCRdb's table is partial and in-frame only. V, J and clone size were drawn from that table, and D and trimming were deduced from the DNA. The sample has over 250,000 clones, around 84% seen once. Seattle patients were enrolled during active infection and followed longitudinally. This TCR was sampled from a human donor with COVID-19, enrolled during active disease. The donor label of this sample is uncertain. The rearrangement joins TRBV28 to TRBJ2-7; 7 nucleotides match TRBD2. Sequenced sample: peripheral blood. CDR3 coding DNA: TGTGCCAGCAGTTTATCCCAAGCGGGAACCCCCTACGAGCAGTACTTC. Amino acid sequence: CASSLSQAGTPYEQYF. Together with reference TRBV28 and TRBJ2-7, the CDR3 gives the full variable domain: DVKVTQSSRYLVKRTGEKVFLECVQDMDHENMFWYRQDPGLGLRLIYFSYDVKMKEKGDIPEGYSVSREKKERFSLILESASTNQTSMYLCASSLSQAGTPYEQYFGPGTRLTVT.